A single sample is the source of the 29 T cell receptor beta chains below, sequenced in a study of blood T cells in healthy people across ages. Then a second PCR, running roughly 7 to 11 cycles, was carried out with a sample-barcoded 5' primer and a J-beta primer mix. One entry per CDR3 protein, called by TCRdb with MiXCR from the 5' RACE reads. The sample has 550,000 to 700,000 distinct CDR3 sequences; approximately 27% are singletons. Sequences were obtained from blood. The source of these receptors is a woman in her 70s in good health.

This clonotype occurred a few times. The rearrangement joins TRBV18 to TRBJ2-1, with no clear D. CDR1 is KGHSH and CDR2 is LQKENI in the germline V gene. This CDR3 is 12 amino acids long. V lost 2 bases and J lost 10, with 9 bases in between. The CDR3 DNA reads TGTGCCAGCTCACCAGGCTACATAGAGCAGTTCTTC. This encodes CASSPGYIEQFF. Complete variable domain (other parts from reference TRBV18 and TRBJ2-1): NAGVMQNPRHLVRRRGQEARLRCSPMKGHSHVYWYRQLPEEGLKFMVYLQKENIIDESGMPKERFSAEFPKEGPSILRIQQVVRGDSAAYFCASSPGYIEQFFGPGTRLTVL.

This clonotype was counted ten times or more. The V call is TRBV29-1, the J call TRBJ2-1; D remains unclear. Germline CDR1 SQVTM, CDR2 ANQGSEA. Trimming removed 7 bases at V and 1 base at J, with 17 bases between. This CDR3 is 15 amino acids long. CDR3 in amino acids: CSAAEKASSYNEQFF. In nucleotides, the CDR3 is TGCAGCGCTGCGGAGAAAGCTAGTTCCTACAATGAGCAGTTCTTC.

This clonotype was counted only a few times. The chain uses TRBV20-1 and TRBJ1-4; 9 bases line up with TRBD1. Germline V gives CDR1 DFQATT, CDR2 SNEGSKA (reference sequence). This CDR3 contains 16 residues. With 6 bases clipped from V and 3 bases from J, the junction kept 11 bases outside the gene matches. CDR3 in amino acids: CSASDRGGVANEKLFF. CDR3 sequence (DNA): TGCAGTGCCTCGGACAGGGGTGGTGTGGCTAATGAAAAACTGTTTTTT.

There are a few counts of this clonotype. The genes are TRBV20-1 and TRBJ2-3; the D gene is possibly TRBD1 (6 bases). Germline V gene data show CDR1 as DFQATT and CDR2 as SNEGSKA (reference sequence). V was trimmed by 6 bases and J by 4 bases, leaving 17 bases between them. The CDR3 has 14 residues. The CDR3 DNA is TGCAGTGCCCTGTCTGGGGGCGCGGCAGATACGCAGTATTTT. Translation gives CSALSGGAADTQYF.

This clonotype was seen a few times. This sequence joins TRBV20-1 and TRBJ1-1; TRBD1 matches 8 bases. The junction had 10 bases not matched to a gene; V was cut back by 5 bases and J by 5 bases. The length of the CDR3 is 14 residues. Germline loops: CDR1 DFQATT, CDR2 SNEGSKA (reference sequence). In DNA form, the CDR3 reads TGCAGTGCTCAGGACAGGGCCGGGGTTACTGAAGCTTTCTTT. Its protein is CSAQDRAGVTEAFF.

The sample holds many counts of this clonotype. This chain uses TRBV29-1 with TRBJ2-3, with a weak D call TRBD2 (5 bases). V dropped 5 bases and J dropped 4 bases, with 13 bases sitting between them. The CDR3 totals 13 residues. Germline CDR1 is SQVTM and CDR2 is ANQGSEA. CDR3 amino acids: CSVRGLSADTQYF. Here the CDR3 DNA reads TGCAGCGTTCGAGGGCTGAGCGCAGATACGCAGTATTTT.

This clonotype was observed at least ten times. The J gene is TRBJ1-4, the V gene TRBV5-6; no firm D call. CDR1 SGHDT and CDR2 YYEEEE come from the germline V gene. With 0 bases removed from V and 4 bases from J, the gap between germline ends came to 7 bases. CDR3 length equals 14 residues. The chain's CDR3 is CASSLVGVNEKLFF. The CDR3 DNA sequence: TGTGCCAGCAGCTTGGTTGGCGTTAATGAAAAACTGTTTTTT.

The chain has TRBV7-9 and TRBJ2-4, with a possible D match to TRBD1 (5 bases). The V end was cut by 5 bases, the J end by 4 bases, with 18 bases between. Germline V gene lookup returns CDR1 SEHNR and CDR2 FQNEAQ (reference sequence). The CDR3 covers 16 residues. The CDR3 protein is CASSLDKPAVKNIQYF. DNA of the CDR3: TGTGCCAGCAGCCTGGACAAGCCGGCTGTGAAAAACATTCAGTACTTC.

This clonotype has ten or more counts. J is TRBJ1-2 and V is TRBV20-1; the D is unclear. Germline loops: CDR1 DFQATT, CDR2 SNEGSKA (reference sequence). CDR3 length: 14 residues. V was shortened by 5 bases and J by 0 bases, with 13 bases between the two germline ends. The CDR3 coding sequence is TGCAGTGCTCCGGCGCAAGCGACTAACTATGGCTACACCTTC. Translating gives CSAPAQATNYGYTF.

This chain connects TRBV6-5 to TRBJ2-5, with TRBD2 matching over 7 bases. The J call is doubtful: the DNA matches TRBJ2-7 better. The CDR3 sequence is 13 residues long. Germline CDR1 MNHEY, CDR2 SVGAGI. CDR3 loop: CASRTGGIYEQYF. In DNA, the CDR3 is TGTGCCAGCAGAACCGGGGGGATCTACGAGCAGTACTTC.

Regarding this clonotype: A much more abundant neighbour one base away suggests this may be a read error. The chain uses TRBV7-9 and TRBJ2-5; D may be TRBD1 (6 bases). Matching the DNA end better, TRBJ2-1 makes the J call doubtful. The CDR3 totals 16 residues. CDR1 and CDR2 from the germline V gene are SEHNR and FQNEAQ (reference sequence). The CDR3: CASSLLQGSSYIEQFF. The CDR3 DNA sequence: TGTGCCAGCAGCTTACTACAGGGAAGCTCCTACATTGAGCAGTTCTTC.

The V and J genes are TRBV4-1 and TRBJ2-1; 8 nucleotides agree with TRBD2. CDR3 length: 15 amino acids. Germline CDR1 reads MGHRA; CDR2 reads YSYEKL. V was pared by 0 bases and J by 8 bases, with 6 bases of the junction left unmatched. This CDR3 reads CASSQDRGLVDEQFF. The CDR3 DNA sequence: TGCGCCAGCAGCCAAGATAGGGGACTAGTAGATGAGCAGTTCTTC.

In this sample, this clonotype turned up a few times. The chain recombines TRBV15 with TRBJ2-5, with D hard to call. The germline CDR1 and CDR2 sequences are LNHNV and YYDKDF (reference sequence). The length of the CDR3 is 15 residues. V was pared by 0 bases and J by 5 bases, with 13 bases between. CDR3 in DNA: TGTGCCACCAGCAGAGATCGAAGCTCTTGGGAGACCCAGTACTTC. Its translation is CATSRDRSSWETQYF.

This rearrangement joins TRBV11-2 to TRBJ2-7; D is ambiguous. CDR1 is SGHAT, CDR2 FQNNGV, per germline. Trimming shortened V by 5 bases and J by 4 bases, and 18 bases separated the two germline ends. CDR3 length equals 15 residues. CDR3 in amino acids: CASSPANWKGYEQYF. The CDR3 region has the DNA TGTGCCAGCAGCCCCGCGAACTGGAAAGGTTACGAGCAGTACTTC.

This clonotype occurred many times. The chain joins TRBV6-1 to TRBJ1-4; D not certain. CDR1 MNHNS and CDR2 SASEGT come from the germline V gene. The V end was cut by 7 bases, the J end by 7 bases, with 13 bases between. The CDR3 extends over 13 amino acids. The CDR3 here is CASTSWVGEKLFF. As DNA, the CDR3 is TGTGCCAGCACCTCTTGGGTTGGTGAAAAACTGTTTTTT.

J is TRBJ2-4 and V is TRBV4-1, with TRBD1 identical over 9 bases. The junction had 4 bases not matched to a gene; V was cut back by 1 base and J by 6 bases. The CDR3 has 15 amino acids. Looked up from germline, CDR1 is MGHRA and CDR2 is YSYEKL. The CDR3 loop is CASSQGDRETNIQYF. The DNA for the CDR3 is TGCGCCAGCAGCCAAGGGGACAGGGAGACAAACATTCAGTACTTC.

The chain employs TRBV20-1 and TRBJ1-5; TRBD1 aligns across 8 bases. The CDR3 has 17 amino acids. The V gene's germline CDR1 is DFQATT and CDR2 SNEGSKA (reference sequence). V shed 4 bases and J 1 base; nucleotides not matched to a gene: 12. The CDR3 loop is CSATGQGRGGSNQPQHF. The CDR3 bases are TGCAGTGCTACAGGACAGGGTAGGGGGGGGAGCAATCAGCCCCAGCATTTT.

This clonotype was recorded a few times. The V and J genes are TRBV11-3 and TRBJ2-1; D might be TRBD1 (6 bases). The DNA end is a closer match to TRBJ2-7, so the J assignment may be wrong. This CDR3 has 14 amino acids. Per the germline V gene, CDR1 is SGHNT and CDR2 is YENEEA. The CDR3, as DNA: TGTGCCAGCAGCTCGGGGACATATTCCTACGAGCAGTACTTC. Its translation: CASSSGTYSYEQYF.

V and J are TRBV2 and TRBJ1-2; D is uncertain. The V and J ends lost 6 bases and 4 bases respectively, with 15 bases between them. Germline lookup yields CDR1 SNHLY and CDR2 FYNNEI. The CDR3 runs 14 residues. The CDR3 DNA reads as TGTGCCAGCAGGGCCGGGGTAGAGAGCTATGGCTACACCTTC. Translated, it gives CASRAGVESYGYTF.

The rearrangement joins TRBV9 to TRBJ1-2; D is possibly TRBD1 (6 bases). The V end was cut by 1 base, the J end by 3 bases, with 16 bases between. In germline, CDR1 is SGDLS, CDR2 YYNGEE. The CDR3 runs to 16 residues. DNA of the CDR3: TGTGCCAGCAGCGTAACTCCGGGACAAGGGGACTATGGCTACACCTTC. It yields the protein CASSVTPGQGDYGYTF.

This clonotype was picked up a small number of times. At one boundary the junction diverges from the germline segment, which might be a read error. The rearrangement uses TRBV20-1 and TRBJ1-1; unclear D gene. The CDR3 totals 15 residues. Germline V gene data show CDR1 as DFQATT and CDR2 as SNEGSKA (reference sequence). CDR3 DNA sequence: TGCAGTGCTAGAGATTCAGATAGATTGAACACTGAAACTTTCTTT. Encoded protein: CSARDSDRLNTETFF.

The rearrangement links TRBV29-1 to TRBJ2-3; 10 nucleotides match TRBD1. The CDR3 spans 13 residues. Trimming removed 7 bases from V and 9 bases from J; junction bases left unmatched: 10. Per the germline V gene, CDR1 is SQVTM and CDR2 is ANQGSEA. The CDR3 protein is CSATGTGVGTQYF. CDR3 nucleotide sequence: TGCAGCGCTACCGGGACAGGGGTAGGCACGCAGTATTTT.

Points on this clonotype: Sequence at one end of the junction differs from germline and may be a read error. The gene calls are TRBV6-2 or TRBV6-3 and TRBJ1-2; TRBD1 matches at 7 bases. CDR1 is MNHEY and CDR2 is SVGEGT in the germline V gene. This CDR3 contains 15 residues. As DNA, the CDR3 is TGTGCCAGCAGGCGCGATTTACAGGGGAACTATGGCCACACCTTC. It yields the protein CASRRDLQGNYGHTF.

This clonotype appeared a few times. The chain has TRBV11-3 and TRBJ2-5; D is undetermined. CDR3 length: 14 amino acids. Trimming cost V 5 bases and J 5 bases, with 15 bases left between them. Germline CDR1 is SGHNT and CDR2 is YENEEA. The chain's CDR3 is CASSPPEAVETQYF. The CDR3 DNA follows: TGTGCCAGCAGCCCACCAGAGGCGGTTGAGACCCAGTACTTC.

The chain is built from TRBV29-1 and TRBJ2-2; D tentatively fits TRBD1 or TRBD2 (5 bases each). Germline CDR1 and CDR2: SQVTM and ANQGSEA. The length of the CDR3 is 14 residues. The V end was cut by 4 bases, the J end by 5 bases, with 14 bases between. The CDR3 here is CSVVSLGETGELFF. As DNA, the CDR3 is TGCAGCGTTGTGTCACTAGGGGAGACCGGGGAGCTGTTTTTT.

Comment on this clonotype: Its ends do not fully match the called genes, so a read error is possible. The chain carries TRBV20-1 and TRBJ2-5; 7 bases fit TRBD1. The CDR3 contains 15 residues. Germline assignment: CDR1 DFQATT and CDR2 SNEGSKA (reference sequence). DNA of the CDR3: TGCAGTGCCAGAACAGGGGCAGCTTCCCAAGAGACCCCGTACTTC. Its protein product is CSARTGAASQETPYF.

This clonotype was recorded a few times. The V call is TRBV7-2, the J call TRBJ2-3; 7 positions agree with TRBD2. This CDR3 spans 18 amino acids. Germline lookup yields CDR1 SGHTA and CDR2 FQGNSA. The trim removed 4 bases at V and 2 bases at J, leaving 15 bases unmatched. The CDR3 reads CASSSLWELGGTTDTQYF. The CDR3 DNA is TGTGCCAGCAGCTCATTATGGGAGCTCGGGGGGACCACAGATACGCAGTATTTT.

Only one count was recorded for this clonotype. Germline is not matched at one junction end, which may reflect a read error. The rearrangement joins TRBV14 to TRBJ1-4; D is ambiguous. CDR3 length: 14 residues. Germline V gives CDR1 SGHDN, CDR2 FVKESK. CDR3 in amino acids: CASSHSATSEKLFF. As DNA, the CDR3 is TGTGCCAGCAGCCACTCCGCAACTAGTGAAAAACTGTTTTTT.

The J gene is TRBJ2-5, the V gene TRBV20-1, with D uncertain. CDR1 and CDR2 (germline): DFQATT, SNEGSKA (reference sequence). This CDR3 is 13 amino acids long. The V gene lost 2 bases and the J gene lost 2 bases, with 9 bases spanning the gap. This CDR3 is CSARPNGQETQYF. As DNA, the CDR3 is TGCAGTGCTAGACCTAATGGACAAGAGACCCAGTACTTC.